Listed below are T cell receptor beta chains from one sample, sequenced in a study of neoadjuvant anti-PD-1 for oral cavity cancer. Data came from immunoSEQ multiplex PCR; TCRdb stores just in-frame clones and leaves some out. The sample lists fewer than 70,000 clones; around four fifths were seen once. The input for sequencing was PBMCs, taken before nivolumab (anti-PD-1) treatment. These TCRs come from a person aged 40-85 years with oral cavity squamous cell carcinoma. The CDR3 runs from the conserved cysteine through the conserved F or W. A D gene is named only where the DNA matches it firmly. Clone size is not always given. Where it is, it says once, few, many or a class for expanded clones.

clone_size | j_call | v_call | d_call | cdr3_nt | cdr3_aa
- | TRBJ2-2 | TRBV6-5 | - | TGTGCCAGCAGTTACTCGAGTGCGAGGGGGAGGGAGCTGTTTTTT | CASSYSSARGRELFF
- | TRBJ1-3 | TRBV11-2 | - | TGTGCCAGCAGCGACAACGTATACTCTGGAAACACCATATATTTT | CASSDNVYSGNTIYF
- | TRBJ2-7 | TRBV6-1 | - | TGTGCCAGCACTTCTAGGGCCGAGCAGTACTTC | CASTSRAEQYF
- | TRBJ1-2 | TRBV30 | - | TGTGCCTGGAGTCTCTCCCCCGGAGGTGGCTACACCTTC | CAWSLSPGGGYTF
few | TRBJ2-7 | TRBV18 | - | TGTGCCAGCTCACCCCCCGGGAGCCGGTCGGGGGAGCAGTACTTC | CASSPPGSRSGEQYF
few | TRBJ1-3 | TRBV5-5 | - | TGTGCCAGCAGCTTGGGACAGGGAAACACCATATATTTT | CASSLGQGNTIYF
- | TRBJ1-6 | TRBV6-5 | - | TGTGCCAGCAGTTACTGGTTCCGGGACCATAATTCACCCCTCCACTTT | CASSYWFRDHNSPLHF
- | TRBJ1-2 | TRBV5-4 | TRBD1 | TGTGCCAGCAGCTTGGGGCAGGGGGCGTCCGGCTACACCTTC | CASSLGQGASGYTF
- | TRBJ2-1 | TRBV10-2 | TRBD2 | TGCGCCAGCACCGGGGGGAATGAGCAGTTCTTC | CASTGGNEQFF
- | TRBJ2-2 | TRBV27 | - | TGTGCCAGCAGTTTTTTGGGAACCGGGGAGCTGTTTTTT | CASSFLGTGELFF
- | TRBJ1-2 | TRBV19 | TRBD1 | TGTGCCAGTAGTATCCAGCAGGACAGGGGGCTAAATGGCTACACCTTC | CASSIQQDRGLNGYTF
- | TRBJ2-5 | TRBV2 | - | TGTGCCCTTAGGGGCAAACAGGGTGCACAAGAGACCCAGTACTTC | CALRGKQGAQETQYF
- | TRBJ2-4 | TRBV2 | - | TGTGCCAGCAGTGAAAAAGGACAACGTTTCGACATTCAGTACTTC | CASSEKGQRFDIQYF
- | TRBJ1-4 | TRBV6-1 | TRBD1 | TGTGCCACCAATTCGGACAGGGGGAATGAAAAACTGTTTTTT | CATNSDRGNEKLFF
once | TRBJ2-2 | TRBV11-2 | - | TGTGCCAGCAGCTTAAGTAGCGACTCTACCGGGGAGCTGTTTTTT | CASSLSSDSTGELFF
once | TRBJ1-2 | TRBV11-2 | - | TGTGCCAGCAGCCCAAACAACTATGGCTACACCTTC | CASSPNNYGYTF
- | TRBJ1-3 | TRBV19 | - | TGTGCCAGTACCCCCCTATCCGGGGGGCTAAGTGGAAACACCATATATTTT | CASTPLSGGLSGNTIYF
- | TRBJ2-3 | TRBV5-1 | - | TGCGCCAGCAGCTTGGACACAGATACGCAGTATTTT | CASSLDTDTQYF
- | TRBJ2-1 | TRBV5-1 | - | TGCGCCAGCAGCCCCCTAAGCAATGAGCAGTTCTTC | CASSPLSNEQFF
- | TRBJ1-5 | TRBV30 | - | TGTGCCTGGGGGGGCAATCAGCCCCAGCATTTT | CAWGGNQPQHF
- | TRBJ2-1 | TRBV11-2 | TRBD2 | TGTGCCAGCAGCTTAGCGGGAGGGCCGGGGAATGAGCAGTTCTTC | CASSLAGGPGNEQFF
- | TRBJ2-7 | TRBV11-3 | TRBD1 | TGTGCCAGCAGTTCGGGACAGGGGATATCCTACGAGCAGTACTTC | CASSSGQGISYEQYF
once | TRBJ1-1 | TRBV7-7 | - | TGTGCCAGCAGCGATGACAGGAACACTGAAGCTTTCTTT | CASSDDRNTEAFF
- | TRBJ2-5 | TRBV6-5 | - | TGTGCCAGCAGTTCCCCTATAGGGGGAGGAGAGACCCAGTACTTC | CASSSPIGGGETQYF
- | TRBJ1-2 | TRBV6-5 | - | TGTGCCAGCAGTTACTCGATACAGGGAGCTAACTATGGCTACACCTTC | CASSYSIQGANYGYTF
- | TRBJ2-1 | TRBV2 | TRBD2 | TGTGCCAGCAGCTTGGGGGGACTAGCGGGATCTGAGCAGTTCTTC | CASSLGGLAGSEQFF
- | TRBJ2-7 | TRBV6-6 | - | TGTGCCAGCAGTTACTCGACGCAGGGCTATCCCTACGAGCAGTACTTC | CASSYSTQGYPYEQYF
- | TRBJ1-2 | TRBV6-5 | TRBD1 | TGTGCCAGCAAGGGACAGGGGGCGGAGGGCTACACCTTC | CASKGQGAEGYTF
- | TRBJ1-1 | TRBV18 | - | TGTGCCAGCTCACCACATGAGGGGGTCTGGACTGAAGCTTTCTTT | CASSPHEGVWTEAFF
- | TRBJ2-1 | TRBV7-6 | - | TGTGCCAGCAGCCCGACGGGAGTAGAGCAGTTCTTC | CASSPTGVEQFF
- | TRBJ1-1 | TRBV2 | - | TGTGCCAGCAGTGAAGCGCTGGGGGCCCCTGGAGCTTTCTTT | CASSEALGAPGAFF
- | TRBJ2-1 | TRBV4-1 | TRBD2 | TGCGCCAGCAGCCAAGCCCCGGCTAGCGGGAGCTACAATGAGCAGTTCTTC | CASSQAPASGSYNEQFF
once | TRBJ1-5 | TRBV5-6 | - | TGTGCCAGCAGCTTAGGGGGTGGTGAGCCCCAGCATTTT | CASSLGGGEPQHF
- | TRBJ1-2 | TRBV9 | TRBD1 | TGTGCCAGCAGCCCGAGGGACAGGGGTAACTATGGCTACACCTTC | CASSPRDRGNYGYTF
- | TRBJ1-2 | TRBV6-1 | - | TGTGCCAGCAGAGAAAGGGCAGGGAAGAGGGGATATGGCTACACCTTC | CASRERAGKRGYGYTF
- | TRBJ2-1 | TRBV7-6 | TRBD1 | TGTGCCAGCAGCCTCGACAGGGGCTCCTACAATGAGCAGTTCTTC | CASSLDRGSYNEQFF
- | TRBJ2-3 | TRBV7-3 | - | TGTGCCAGCAGCTATGCAGATACGCAGTATTTT | CASSYADTQYF
- | TRBJ2-7 | TRBV5-1 | TRBD1 | TGCGCCAGCAGCCCGTACGACAGGGCCCACGAGCAGTACTTC | CASSPYDRAHEQYF
- | TRBJ1-2 | TRBV25-1 | - | TGTGCCAGCAGTACAGGTTATGGCTACACCTTC | CASSTGYGYTF
- | TRBJ1-1 | TRBV11-2 | - | TGTGCCAGCAGCTTAGAGGCAGCAACACTGGTCACTGAAGCTTTCTTT | CASSLEAATLVTEAFF
- | TRBJ1-3 | TRBV5-5 | TRBD1 | TGTGCCAGCAGCTTGGGACAGGGTGGGGGAAACACCATATATTTT | CASSLGQGGGNTIYF
- | TRBJ1-1 | TRBV10-2 | TRBD1 | TGCGCCAGCAGCGGACAGGCCGGGAACACTGAAGCTTTCTTT | CASSGQAGNTEAFF
- | TRBJ1-1 | TRBV11-2 | - | TGTGCCAGCAGCCCGGCGAGGGGGGCATCCTTGAACACTGAAGCTTTCTTT | CASSPARGASLNTEAFF
once | TRBJ2-5 | TRBV6-5 | TRBD2 | TGTGCCAGCAGTTACTCGAAATGGGGGGGAGAGACCCAGTACTTC | CASSYSKWGGETQYF
- | TRBJ1-1 | TRBV7-8 | - | TGTGCCAGCAGCTTAAGTTCGGAAACTGAAGCTTTCTTT | CASSLSSETEAFF
- | TRBJ1-2 | TRBV14 | - | TGTGCCAGCAGCCAAGATATACAGGGATATGGCTACACCTTC | CASSQDIQGYGYTF